The next 25 T cell receptor beta chains were all read from a single sample in a study of tumor and adjacent non-tumor tissue in lung cancer. The template was RNA from unsorted bulk tissue. This non-tumor lung sample came from over 3 cm beyond the tumor edge. Three rounds of nested PCR, following a modified ARM-PCR protocol, produced the TCRbeta library. TCRdb called the multiplex PCR reads again in MiXCR, with one record for every CDR3 protein. The sample includes roughly 48,000 distinct CDR3 sequences, more than 55% of them seen just once. What was sequenced was distant non-tumor lung tissue. The receptors derive from an older woman with non-small cell lung cancer.

A word on this clonotype: An end of the junction differs from the germline gene, which may be a read error. This sequence joins TRBV11-2 and TRBJ2-3, with D tentatively TRBD2 (6 bases). CDR1 is SGHAT and CDR2 is FQNNGV in the germline V gene. This CDR3 has 12 residues. The CDR3 sequence is CASCLTGDRQYF. CDR3 in DNA: TGTGCCAGCTGCTTAACGGGAGATAGGCAATATTTT. The entire variable domain, with the rest obtained from reference TRBV11-2 and TRBJ2-3, is as follows: EAGVAQSPRYKIIEKRQSVAFWCNPISGHATLYWYQQILGQGPKLLIQFQNNGVVDDSQLPKDRFSAERLKGVDSTLKIQPAKLEDSAVYLCASCLTGDRQYFGPGTRLTVL.

For this clonotype: A much bigger clone sits one base away, suggesting this may be a read error. The rearrangement uses TRBV30 and TRBJ2-6; unclear D gene. There are 15 residues in the CDR3. Germline V gene data show CDR1 as GTSNPN and CDR2 as SVGIG (reference sequence). CDR3: CAWSSTRSEANVLTF. CDR3 DNA sequence: TGTGCCTGGAGTTCTACAAGGTCTGAGGCCAACGTCCTGACTTTC. Together with reference TRBV30 and TRBJ2-6, the CDR3 gives the full variable domain: SQTIHQWPATLVQPVGSPLSLECTVEGTSNPNLYWYRQAAGRGLQLLFYSVGIGQISSEVPQNLSASRPQDRQFILSSKKLLLSDSGFYLCAWSSTRSEANVLTFGAGSRLTVL.

This clonotype appeared a few times. The chain recombines TRBV20-1 with TRBJ2-7; TRBD2 aligns across 15 bases. The ends lost 5 bases at V and 6 bases at J; junction bases unmatched: 20. In germline, CDR1 is DFQATT, CDR2 SNEGSKA (reference sequence). This CDR3 spans 19 amino acids. The CDR3 coding sequence is TGCAGTGCTCTCACCCGGACTAGCGGGAGGGTAACTTTGCGACGCGAGCAGTACTTC. Its protein product is CSALTRTSGRVTLRREQYF.

Notes on this clonotype: An end of the junction does not agree with germline; a read error may underlie this. This sequence joins TRBV28 and TRBJ2-3; TRBD2 aligns across 7 bases. Germline V gene data show CDR1 as MDHEN and CDR2 as SYDVKM. This CDR3 spans 17 amino acids. Written as DNA, the CDR3 is TGTGTCAGCAGTTTACTCTCGGCTAGCGGAAGCACAGATACGCAGTATTTT. This translates into CVSSLLSASGSTDTQYF.

At least ten counts were recorded for this clonotype. This chain connects TRBV5-6 to TRBJ2-3; TRBD2 matches 13 bases. The CDR3 runs 18 residues. Per germline, CDR1 SGHDT and CDR2 YYEEEE. V gave up 3 bases and J gave up 4 bases; unmatched junction bases: 11. Here the CDR3 DNA reads TGTGCCAGCAGCTCCCGGACTAGCGGGAGTGGATCCGCAGATACGCAGTATTTT. It encodes CASSSRTSGSGSADTQYF.

The table lists this clonotype with a few counts. V and J are TRBV5-1 and TRBJ2-3; 7 nucleotides line up with TRBD2. The CDR3 is 14 residues long. The V gene end was trimmed by 9 bases and the J gene end by 6 bases; junction bases not matched to a gene: 13. Germline CDR1 is SGHRS and CDR2 is YFSETQ. The CDR3 reads CANKPGGNTDTQYF. CDR3 DNA sequence: TGCGCCAACAAGCCGGGAGGCAACACTGATACGCAGTATTTT.

Notes on this clonotype: A much bigger clone sits one base away, suggesting this may be a read error. It is likely a read error, because the conserved phenylalanine at the end of the CDR3 is missing. It is unclear where the CDR3 begins or ends on the DNA, so no DNA is shown, and the CDR3 is as TCRdb lists it. The V and J genes are TRBV30 and TRBJ2-1. Counting both end residues, the CDR3 totals 11 amino acids. Germline assignment: CDR1 GTSNPN and CDR2 SVGIG (reference sequence). This CDR3 is CAWSVGQLEFL.

Regarding this clonotype: At one of its ends the junction is not consistent with the germline gene, which may arise from a read error. The rearrangement uses TRBV4-1 and TRBJ1-2; a possible D gene is TRBD1 (6 bases). Germline V CDR1 and CDR2: MGHRA, YSYEKL. There are 17 residues in the CDR3. The CDR3 DNA is TGCGCCAGCAACCAAGCCTATTCGGGACACCTAAACCATGGCTACACCTTC. Protein product: CASNQAYSGHLNHGYTF.

About this clonotype itself: At one end, the junction sequence differs from germline, possibly due to a read error. The chain has TRBV5-1 and TRBJ2-7, with a weak D call TRBD2 (6 bases). The CDR3 length is 15 residues. Germline V gives CDR1 SGHRS, CDR2 YFSETQ. CDR3 in DNA: TGCGCCAGCATCGGATACAAGGGTGTGGACTACGAACAGTACTTC. It encodes CASIGYKGVDYEQYF.

Of note for this clonotype: The junction differs from germline at one of its ends, possibly a read error. The rearrangement uses TRBV29-1 and TRBJ2-1; 10 nucleotides align to TRBD2. Germline-derived CDR1 and CDR2 are SQVTM and ANQGSEA. This CDR3 spans 14 amino acids. The CDR3: CSAEGSSGSNERLF. Here the CDR3 DNA reads TGCAGCGCCGAGGGGTCTAGCGGGAGCAATGAGCGGTTATTC.

About this clonotype: At one end the junction does not follow the germline gene, possibly because of a read error. This rearrangement joins TRBV5-6 to TRBJ1-1; no clear D gene. Germline assignment: CDR1 SGHDT and CDR2 YYEEEE. This CDR3 is built from 13 residues. CDR3 sequence (DNA): TGTGCCAGCAGCTTATACATGAACATTGAAGCTTTATTT. It yields the protein CASSLYMNIEALF.

In the case of this clonotype: The junction differs from germline at one of its ends, possibly a read error. The V and J genes are TRBV11-1 and TRBJ2-7; tentative D call: TRBD2 (6 bases). Germline loops: CDR1 SGHAT, CDR2 FQDESV (reference sequence). The CDR3 sequence is 14 residues long. Written as DNA, the CDR3 is TGTGCCTGCAGTTTCGGAGCGGGTCGGTACGAGCAGTACTTC. Amino acids: CACSFGAGRYEQYF.

In its sample, this clonotype was seen a few times. A much larger clone differs by one base, so this may be a read error. The rearrangement uses TRBV7-9 and TRBJ1-2; weak D call: TRBD1 (6 bases). Germline V gene lookup returns CDR1 SEHNR and CDR2 FQNEAQ (reference sequence). The germline V and J ends were trimmed by 1 base and 4 bases, with 10 bases remaining between them. The CDR3 consists of 14 residues. In DNA form, the CDR3 reads TGTGCCAGCAGCTTAGTGGGGGCCAGCTATGGCTACACCTTC. It yields the protein CASSLVGASYGYTF.

Of note for this clonotype: In this CDR3 the conserved last residue, phenylalanine or tryptophan, is missing, so a read error is likely. The CDR3 spells CASSKQGSTEAFL. CDR3 in DNA: TGTGCCAGCAGTAAACAGGGGTCGACTGAGGCTTTCCTT. This chain links TRBV6-5 with TRBJ1-1, with 7 positions matching TRBD1. Germline loops: CDR1 MNHEY, CDR2 SVGAGI. This CDR3 spans 13 amino acids.

On this clonotype: Compared with germline, one end of the junction differs, possibly owing to a read error. The chain joins TRBV29-1 to TRBJ2-1, with 11 bases that match TRBD2. Germline loops: CDR1 SQVTM, CDR2 ANQGSEA. The CDR3 sequence is 15 residues long. The chain's CDR3 is CNVERLAGPNSPHIF. The DNA for the CDR3 is TGCAACGTTGAAAGACTAGCGGGACCCAACAGTCCTCATATCTTC.

This clonotype has a count of ten or more. This sequence joins TRBV30 and TRBJ2-1; D might be TRBD2 (7 bases). The CDR3 is made up of 17 amino acids. Germline V CDR1 and CDR2: GTSNPN, SVGIG (reference sequence). V lost 1 base and J 3 bases, leaving 19 bases between the germline ends. Here the CDR3 reads CAWSDSGASGIYNEQFF. The CDR3, as DNA: TGTGCCTGGAGTGATTCAGGGGCTAGCGGAATCTACAATGAGCAGTTCTTC.

As to this clonotype: Its ends do not fully match the called genes, so a read error is possible. This rearrangement joins TRBV28 to TRBJ2-3, with D hard to call. This CDR3 region has 14 residues. The germline gives CDR1 MDHEN, CDR2 SYDVKM. For the CDR3, the DNA is TGTGGCAGCAGTTTTCTAGTGGGCACAGATACGCAGTATTTT. Its protein product is CGSSFLVGTDTQYF.

The chain joins TRBV19 to TRBJ1-1, with 8 positions matching TRBD1. The CDR3 loop spans 14 amino acids. Looked up from germline, CDR1 is LNHDA and CDR2 is SQIVND (reference sequence). With 7 bases clipped from V and 4 bases from J, the junction kept 8 bases outside the gene matches. Written as DNA, the CDR3 is TGTGCCAGTACCTTACAGGGGGTGATCACTGAAGCTTTCTTT. This encodes CASTLQGVITEAFF.

The chain combines TRBV28 with TRBJ2-2; TRBD1 aligns across 7 bases. The germline CDR1 and CDR2 sequences are MDHEN and SYDVKM. V lost 5 bases, J lost 1 base, and 7 bases stayed unmatched. This CDR3 contains 16 residues. The CDR3 nucleotides are TGTGCCAGCAGTAACTGGAGACAGGGGAACACCGGGGAGCTGTTTTTT. It is translated as CASSNWRQGNTGELFF.

In regard to this clonotype: The junction and the germline gene differ at one end; a read error may be behind it. The V and J genes are TRBV10-1 and TRBJ2-7; D is perhaps TRBD1 (6 bases). Germline V lookup: CDR1 WNHNN, CDR2 SYGVQD (reference sequence). This CDR3 is 15 amino acids long. The CDR3 here is CASSESWTDMREQYF. The CDR3, as DNA: TGCGCCAGTAGTGAGTCGTGGACAGACATGAGGGAGCAGTACTTC.

Worth noting for this clonotype: A read error may be the cause here, since a much bigger clone is one base away. This chain uses TRBV10-3 with TRBJ2-1; 7 bases are a match to TRBD1. Germline CDR1 and CDR2: ENHRY and SYGVKD. The CDR3 length is 15 residues. V trimming: 11 bases; J trimming: 0 bases; junction bases outside the gene matches: 10. The DNA of the CDR3 is TGTGCCTCCCAACAGGGGACCTGCTCCTACAATGAGCAGTTCTTC. Its protein product is CASQQGTCSYNEQFF.

In regard to this clonotype: This may stem from a read error, because a much larger clone lies one nucleotide away. The rearrangement uses TRBV20-1 and TRBJ2-3; D gene uncertain. Germline-derived CDR1 and CDR2 are DFQATT and SNEGSKA (reference sequence). The V end lost 4 bases, the J end lost 2 bases, and 7 bases lay between the germline ends. The CDR3 extends over 12 amino acids. The CDR3 DNA is TGCAGTGCTATACTGATCACAGATACGCAGTATTTT. This gives the protein CSAILITDTQYF.

Turning to this clonotype: No conserved phenylalanine or tryptophan ends this CDR3, so it is likely a read error. V gene TRBV10-3 combines with J gene TRBJ2-7; maybe TRBD2 (6 bases). This CDR3 has 15 amino acids. V lost 4 bases and J lost 1, with 14 bases in between. From germline, CDR1 is ENHRY and CDR2 SYGVKD. CDR3 residues: CAISGGTGGSYEQYL. CDR3 DNA sequence: TGTGCCATCAGTGGGGGGACTGGCGGTTCCTACGAGCAGTACCTC.

This clonotype was detected only once. This rearrangement joins TRBV28 to TRBJ2-1; D gene ambiguous. Germline CDR1 reads MDHEN; CDR2 reads SYDVKM. V was cut by 6 bases and J by 0 bases, with 15 bases left in between. The CDR3 runs to 16 residues. The CDR3 region is CASRSAGRPSYNEQFF. The CDR3 bases are TGTGCCAGCAGATCAGCAGGCAGGCCCTCCTACAATGAGCAGTTCTTC.

On this clonotype itself: A junction end diverges from the germline sequence, so it may reflect a read error. The gene calls are TRBV5-5 and TRBJ2-1, with 11 nucleotides matching TRBD1. CDR3 size: 13 residues. CDR1 is SGHKS and CDR2 is YYEKEE in the germline V gene (reference sequence). CDR3 in DNA: TGTGCCAGCACCGGACAGGGGGCATATAAGCAGTTATTC. Its translation is CASTGQGAYKQLF.